Ten or more counts support the clone carrying this T cell receptor (beta chain). Its antigen is not identified. The V segment lost 5 bases and the J segment 8 bases; nucleotides outside the gene matches: 12. CDR3 size: 14 residues. From germline, CDR1 is SQVTM and CDR2 ANQGSEA. The sample originates from a study of identical twins. Findings and limits, study-wide: Zero-insertion analyses might be partly confounded by invariant T cells like MAIT and iNKT. Models underestimated TCR alpha sharing (out-of-frame) in monozygotic twins. Without tracking the same donors, conclusions rested on cross-sectional statistical analysis.

The cDNA had a unique molecular identifier and a template-switch universal primer site. TCRdb fed the 5' RACE reads into MiXCR, producing one record per CDR3 protein. The repertoire has about 900,000 distinct CDR3 sequences, roughly an eighth of them found once; the top ten carry 1.5% to 2%. The same sample was also used in a study of yellow fever vaccine responses in identical twins.

This TCR was sampled from a woman aged 18-30 years in good health. The sequenced sample consisted of PBMCs. V gene TRBV29-1 combines with J gene TRBJ2-1; 7 bases are shared with TRBD2. The CDR3 DNA follows: TGCAGCGTTATACGGACTAGGCCGGGGGATGAGCAGTTCTTC. Its protein product is CSVIRTRPGDEQFF.